Below, 20 T cell receptor beta chains from the same sample are listed, as sequenced in a study of identical twins. One entry per CDR3 protein, called by TCRdb with MiXCR from the 5' RACE reads. The data show 690,000 or so distinct CDR3 sequences, 8.6% seen once. The same data also contributed to another study, on yellow fever vaccine responses in identical twins.

The sample taken for sequencing was PBMCs. The receptors shown here come from a woman aged 18-30 years in good health.

The V and J genes are TRBV13 and TRBJ2-7; weak D call: TRBD1 (5 bases). V dropped 4 bases and J dropped 2 bases, with 18 bases sitting between them. Per the germline V gene, CDR1 is PRHDT and CDR2 is FYEKMQ (reference sequence). The CDR3 has 16 residues. Here the CDR3 DNA reads TGTGCCAGCAGCTCCCACGGCCAGGGAACCCCCTACGAGCAGTACTTC. Its protein product is CASSSHGQGTPYEQYF.

This clonotype was counted many times. The gene calls are TRBV28 and TRBJ1-1; TRBD1 might be the D (5 bases). Trimming pared 4 bases from V and 7 bases from J, leaving 16 bases between. The CDR3 is 14 amino acids. Germline V gene data show CDR1 as MDHEN and CDR2 as SYDVKM. The CDR3, as DNA: TGTGCCAGCAGTTCTGCCGACAGCACCCATGAAGCTTTCTTT. Translating gives CASSSADSTHEAFF.

This clonotype was detected a few times. The V call is TRBV6-1, the J call TRBJ2-5, with 9 bases lining up with TRBD1. Looked up from germline, CDR1 is MNHNS and CDR2 is SASEGT. The V segment lost 5 bases and the J segment 4 bases; nucleotides outside the gene matches: 5. This CDR3 has 14 residues. The CDR3 spells CASSKLQGAETQYF. CDR3 in DNA: TGTGCCAGCAGTAAGCTACAGGGGGCAGAGACCCAGTACTTC.

The CDR3 sequence: CASSLAGHAYEQYF. In DNA, the CDR3 is TGTGCCAGCAGCTTAGCGGGGCACGCCTACGAGCAGTACTTC. The genes are TRBV7-2 and TRBJ2-7; a weak D match, TRBD1 (5 bases). Trimming removed 0 bases at V and 2 bases at J, with 8 bases between. This CDR3 has 14 amino acids. Germline CDR1 SGHTA, CDR2 FQGNSA.

This chain uses TRBV2 with TRBJ2-1; D is ambiguous. This CDR3 is built from 17 residues. V was shortened by 3 bases and J by 6 bases, with 21 bases between the two germline ends. Looked up from germline, CDR1 is SNHLY and CDR2 is FYNNEI. CDR3 DNA sequence: TGTGCCAGCAGTGAGGAGCCCTCGGTCGGCGCCCCCAATGAGCAGTTCTTC. The encoded protein is CASSEEPSVGAPNEQFF.

The rearrangement links TRBV9 to TRBJ2-7; possibly TRBD1 or TRBD2 for D (6 bases each). The CDR3 sequence is 16 residues long. CDR1 is SGDLS and CDR2 is YYNGEE in the germline V gene. V dropped 0 bases and J dropped 7 bases, with 20 bases sitting between them. CDR3 loop: CASSVGGSGATWEQYF. CDR3 in DNA: TGTGCCAGCAGCGTAGGGGGGTCGGGGGCAACTTGGGAGCAGTACTTC.

This clonotype qualifies as medium-sized. The V call is TRBV29-1, the J call TRBJ2-3; no definite D call. Germline-derived CDR1 and CDR2 are SQVTM and ANQGSEA. The CDR3 length is 12 residues. Between the trimmed V and J ends, which lost 4 bases and 3 bases, there was a span of 8 bases. In DNA, the CDR3 is TGCAGCGTTGCCCCCTTGACAGATACGCAGTATTTT. It is translated as CSVAPLTDTQYF.

This clonotype has only a few counts. The chain has TRBV29-1 and TRBJ1-1; no firm D call. This CDR3 is 11 amino acids long. Germline V gives CDR1 SQVTM, CDR2 ANQGSEA. V was trimmed by 4 bases and J by 5 bases, leaving 8 bases between them. CDR3 sequence: CSVVRGTEAFF. The CDR3 nucleotides read TGCAGCGTTGTGCGGGGAACTGAAGCTTTCTTT.

This clonotype was counted ten times or more. V usage is TRBV10-3 and J usage is TRBJ2-3; 8 bases match TRBD2. From germline, CDR1 is ENHRY and CDR2 SYGVKD. J was trimmed by 5 bases and V by 2 bases; bases with no gene match: 6. The CDR3 spans 15 residues. The CDR3 nucleotides read TGTGCCATCAGTGAGGCCGGGGGGGCAAGAGATACGCAGTATTTT. It is translated as CAISEAGGARDTQYF.

The table lists this clonotype with many counts. The V call is TRBV4-3, the J call TRBJ2-1; TRBD2 agrees at 9 bases. Germline values: CDR1 LGHNA, CDR2 YSLEER. This CDR3 has 16 residues. J lost 4 bases, V lost 4 bases, and 8 bases had no gene match. The CDR3 DNA reads TGCGCCAGCAGCCGCGACCCTAGCGGGGAATACAATGAGCAGTTCTTC. Residues: CASSRDPSGEYNEQFF.

In this sample, this clonotype turned up many times. The chain carries TRBV20-1 and TRBJ2-2; 7 bases line up with TRBD2. V lost 0 bases to trimming and J lost 5 bases; unmatched junction nucleotides: 9. This CDR3 is built from 16 residues. The V gene's germline CDR1 is DFQATT and CDR2 SNEGSKA (reference sequence). The CDR3 DNA reads TGCAGTGCTAGAGATCCAGGGAGGGGTGAGACCGGGGAGCTGTTTTTT. Translated: CSARDPGRGETGELFF.

This clonotype has more than one count but fewer than ten. The chain is built from TRBV7-8 and TRBJ2-6, with 10 bases identical to TRBD1. V was clipped by 9 bases and J by 4 bases; unmatched bases: 9. Looked up from germline, CDR1 is SGHVS and CDR2 is FQNEAQ. The CDR3 loop spans 16 amino acids. The CDR3 is CASGDRGLSGANVLTF. The CDR3, as DNA: TGTGCCAGTGGGGACAGGGGACTCTCCGGGGCCAACGTCCTGACTTTC. The variable domain in full, with the rest retrieved from reference TRBV7-8 and TRBJ2-6, is GAGVSQSPRYKVAKRGQDVALRCDPISGHVSLFWYQQALGQGPEFLTYFQNEAQLDKSGLPSDRFFAERPEGSVSTLKIQRTQQEDSAVYLCASGDRGLSGANVLTFGAGSRLTVL.

The J gene is TRBJ2-2, the V gene TRBV5-4; 8 bases align to TRBD1. The V gene end was trimmed by 1 base and the J gene end by 8 bases; junction bases not matched to a gene: 10. The CDR3 has 16 amino acids. CDR1 is SGHNT, CDR2 YYREEE, per germline (reference sequence). In DNA form, the CDR3 reads TGTGCCAGCAGCTTGCCGGGACAGGTGTTCTCGGGGGAGCTGTTTTTT. Translating gives CASSLPGQVFSGELFF. Full variable domain (outside the CDR3, taken from reference TRBV5-4 and TRBJ2-2): ETGVTQSPTHLIKTRGQQVTLRCSSQSGHNTVSWYQQALGQGPQFIFQYYREEENGRGNFPPRFSGLQFPNYSSELNVNALELDDSALYLCASSLPGQVFSGELFFGEGSRLTVL.

This clonotype was picked up a small number of times. The chain joins TRBV20-1 to TRBJ2-7, with TRBD2 matching 9 bases. Germline-derived CDR1 and CDR2 are DFQATT and SNEGSKA (reference sequence). This CDR3 comprises 17 residues. Trimming at V came to 3 bases and at J to 6 bases, leaving 18 bases not matched to a gene. Here the CDR3 reads CSASDPLPGLAIGEQYF. The DNA of the CDR3 is TGCAGTGCTAGTGACCCACTGCCGGGACTAGCAATCGGCGAGCAGTACTTC.

This chain connects TRBV3-1 to TRBJ1-1; D unclear. Germline assignment: CDR1 LGHDT and CDR2 YNNKEL (reference sequence). V lost 6 bases to trimming and J lost 0 bases, with 14 bases between them. The CDR3 runs to 15 residues. This CDR3 is CASSSAGSMNTEAFF. As DNA, the CDR3 is TGTGCCAGCAGTTCGGCGGGGTCTATGAACACTGAAGCTTTCTTT.

This chain uses TRBV7-6 with TRBJ2-2; 12 nucleotides match TRBD2. J gave up 0 bases and V 5 bases, and 10 bases lay outside the gene matches. The CDR3 has 19 amino acids. The germline V gene encodes CDR1 SGHVS and CDR2 FNYEAQ. For the CDR3, the DNA is TGTGCCAGCAGCAAACTAGCGGGGGGTCCCTCCGCGAACACCGGGGAGCTGTTTTTT. It encodes CASSKLAGGPSANTGELFF.

About this clonotype itself: At one of its ends the junction is not consistent with the germline gene, which may arise from a read error. V usage is TRBV20-1 and J usage is TRBJ1-1; D is perhaps TRBD1 (6 bases). From germline, CDR1 is DFQATT and CDR2 SNEGSKA (reference sequence). The CDR3 is 12 residues long. The CDR3 DNA is TGCAGGGGGGCCCAGGGGAACACTGAAGCCTTCTTT. This codes for CRGAQGNTEAFF.

V gene TRBV21-1 combines with J gene TRBJ2-2; the D call TRBD1 from the table was never checked on the DNA. TRBV21-1 is marked as a pseudogene. CDR3 length: 16 amino acids. For the CDR3, the DNA is TGTGCCAGCAGCAGACGGACAGGGGGCTTGGCCGGGGAGCTGTTTTTT. It translates to CASSRRTGGLAGELFF.

In its sample, this clonotype was seen a few times. This chain uses TRBV28 with TRBJ2-3; TRBD2 matches at 8 bases. The V gene's germline CDR1 is MDHEN and CDR2 SYDVKM. CDR3 length: 17 residues. The V gene end was trimmed by 7 bases and the J gene end by 1 base; junction bases not matched to a gene: 13. The CDR3 protein is CASTQLRRRGGTDTQYF. In DNA, the CDR3 is TGTGCCAGCACCCAGTTAAGAAGGCGGGGGGGCACAGATACGCAGTATTTT.

The chain recombines TRBV5-6 with TRBJ1-1; D is ambiguous. In germline, CDR1 is SGHDT, CDR2 YYEEEE. Trimming left V 4 bases short and J 5 bases short, with 12 bases between. The CDR3 totals 13 residues. In DNA form, the CDR3 reads TGTGCCAGCAGCGGTTCGGTCGTGACTGAAGCTTTCTTT. Encoded protein: CASSGSVVTEAFF.